The rows below give T cell receptor beta chains drawn from one sample of a study of cytomegalovirus exposure and HLA in healthy donors. This table comes from immunoSEQ multiplex PCR, and its TCRdb copy is limited to in-frame clones, with some not included. The sample lists 75,000 to 100,000 clones, 69% occurring once. The sample comprised PBMCs. The receptors shown here come from a female donor in good health and CMV-seronegative. Each CDR3 is given with its conserved first and last residue. Fields, in order: D gene, V gene, clone size, J gene, CDR3 length, CDR3 protein, CDR3 DNA. D genes are given only for firm matches. The size entry is marked missing in some rows and otherwise reads once, few, many or a size class.

d_call: .
v_call: TRBV5-6
clone_size: .
j_call: TRBJ1-3
cdr3_length: 14
cdr3_aa: CASSRDISGNTIYF
cdr3_nt: TGTGCCAGCAGCCGGGACATCTCTGGAAACACCATATATTTT

d_call: TRBD2
v_call: TRBV5-8
clone_size: few
j_call: TRBJ2-6
cdr3_length: 17
cdr3_aa: CASSFASGSSGANVLTF
cdr3_nt: TGTGCCAGCAGCTTCGCTAGCGGAAGCTCTGGGGCCAACGTCCTGACTTTC

d_call: .
v_call: TRBV6-1
clone_size: .
j_call: TRBJ1-5
cdr3_length: 15
cdr3_aa: CASSVVLTSNQPQHF
cdr3_nt: TGTGCCAGCAGTGTGGTCCTAACGAGCAATCAGCCCCAGCATTTT

d_call: .
v_call: TRBV9
clone_size: few
j_call: TRBJ1-1
cdr3_length: 13
cdr3_aa: CASSPDQHREAFF
cdr3_nt: TGTGCCAGCAGCCCGGATCAACACAGAGAAGCTTTCTTT

d_call: TRBD2
v_call: TRBV2
clone_size: .
j_call: TRBJ2-5
cdr3_length: 21
cdr3_aa: CASSEWAFPGLAGGIGGTQYF
cdr3_nt: TGTGCCAGCAGTGAATGGGCCTTCCCGGGACTAGCGGGGGGGATTGGGGGGACCCAGTACTTC

d_call: TRBD2
v_call: TRBV28
clone_size: .
j_call: TRBJ2-3
cdr3_length: 16
cdr3_aa: CASSPWTSGKSDTQYF
cdr3_nt: TGTGCCAGCAGTCCCTGGACTAGCGGGAAGTCAGATACGCAGTATTTT

d_call: TRBD2
v_call: TRBV30
clone_size: few
j_call: TRBJ2-5
cdr3_length: 14
cdr3_aa: CAWASGSGQETQYF
cdr3_nt: TGTGCCTGGGCTAGCGGGAGTGGCCAAGAGACCCAGTACTTC

d_call: .
v_call: TRBV7-9
clone_size: .
j_call: TRBJ1-4
cdr3_length: 13
cdr3_aa: CASSLPGAEKLFF
cdr3_nt: TGTGCCAGCAGCTTACCAGGGGCGGAAAAACTGTTTTTT

d_call: TRBD2
v_call: TRBV27
clone_size: .
j_call: TRBJ2-5
cdr3_length: 14
cdr3_aa: CASSGGGAAETQYF
cdr3_nt: TGTGCCAGCTCTGGCGGGGGGGCTGCGGAGACCCAGTACTTC

d_call: .
v_call: TRBV7-9
clone_size: .
j_call: TRBJ2-1
cdr3_length: 14
cdr3_aa: CASTLREKPHEQFF
cdr3_nt: TGTGCCAGCACCCTTAGAGAGAAACCCCATGAGCAGTTCTTC

d_call: .
v_call: TRBV6-5
clone_size: .
j_call: TRBJ1-5
cdr3_length: 15
cdr3_aa: CASSPRGRGNQPQHF
cdr3_nt: TGTGCCAGCAGCCCGAGAGGGAGAGGCAATCAGCCCCAGCATTTT

d_call: TRBD2
v_call: TRBV18
clone_size: few
j_call: TRBJ2-1
cdr3_length: 17
cdr3_aa: CASSPPEAAGGRGEQFF
cdr3_nt: TGTGCCAGCTCACCACCGGAGGCAGCGGGAGGTAGAGGTGAGCAGTTCTTC

d_call: .
v_call: TRBV25-1
clone_size: .
j_call: TRBJ2-7
cdr3_length: 13
cdr3_aa: CASSKQANYEQYF
cdr3_nt: TGTGCCAGCAGTAAACAGGCCAATTACGAGCAGTACTTC

d_call: .
v_call: TRBV2
clone_size: once
j_call: TRBJ2-4
cdr3_length: 12
cdr3_aa: CASSEARNIQYF
cdr3_nt: TGTGCCAGCAGTGAAGCCAGAAACATTCAGTACTTC

d_call: TRBD2
v_call: TRBV6-5
clone_size: .
j_call: TRBJ2-3
cdr3_length: 15
cdr3_aa: CASSYSGGFTDTQYF
cdr3_nt: TGTGCCAGCAGTTATAGCGGGGGGTTCACAGATACGCAGTATTTT

d_call: .
v_call: TRBV20-1
clone_size: .
j_call: TRBJ2-5
cdr3_length: 11
cdr3_aa: CSARGAETQYF
cdr3_nt: TGCAGTGCTAGAGGGGCAGAGACCCAGTACTTC

d_call: .
v_call: TRBV6-5
clone_size: once
j_call: TRBJ2-7
cdr3_length: 16
cdr3_aa: CASSYSNPSAPYEQYF
cdr3_nt: TGTGCCAGCAGTTACTCGAATCCTAGCGCGCCCTACGAGCAGTACTTC

d_call: TRBD1
v_call: TRBV14
clone_size: .
j_call: TRBJ1-1
cdr3_length: 15
cdr3_aa: CASSQDRPGQVEAFF
cdr3_nt: TGTGCCAGCAGCCAAGACCGACCGGGACAGGTTGAAGCTTTCTTT

d_call: .
v_call: TRBV30
clone_size: few
j_call: TRBJ2-1
cdr3_length: 13
cdr3_aa: CAWSVLTSNEQFF
cdr3_nt: TGTGCCTGGAGTGTGTTGACTAGCAATGAGCAGTTCTTC

d_call: .
v_call: TRBV10-2
clone_size: .
j_call: TRBJ1-2
cdr3_length: 14
cdr3_aa: CASGPPGRGVGYTF
cdr3_nt: TGCGCCAGCGGGCCCCCGGGCCGGGGTGTCGGCTACACCTTC

d_call: TRBD1
v_call: TRBV29-1
clone_size: .
j_call: TRBJ2-7
cdr3_length: 14
cdr3_aa: CSITGTARSYEQYF
cdr3_nt: TGCAGCATAACCGGGACAGCCCGATCCTACGAGCAGTACTTC

d_call: TRBD2
v_call: TRBV10-3
clone_size: .
j_call: TRBJ2-7
cdr3_length: 14
cdr3_aa: CAISGGLAANEQYF
cdr3_nt: TGTGCCATCAGTGGGGGACTAGCCGCTAACGAGCAGTACTTC

d_call: TRBD1
v_call: TRBV5-8
clone_size: .
j_call: TRBJ2-7
cdr3_length: 17
cdr3_aa: CASSLGRQGWISYEQYF
cdr3_nt: TGTGCCAGCAGCTTGGGCCGACAGGGGTGGATTTCCTACGAGCAGTACTTC

d_call: TRBD2
v_call: TRBV9
clone_size: .
j_call: TRBJ2-1
cdr3_length: 15
cdr3_aa: CASSASGGTLNEQFF
cdr3_nt: TGTGCCAGCAGTGCTAGCGGGGGGACTTTAAATGAGCAGTTCTTC

d_call: .
v_call: TRBV29-1
clone_size: few
j_call: TRBJ1-2
cdr3_length: 15
cdr3_aa: CSVGPSVAEIYGYPF
cdr3_nt: TGCAGCGTTGGGCCCTCAGTAGCTGAGATCTATGGCTACCCCTTC

d_call: .
v_call: TRBV2
clone_size: .
j_call: TRBJ1-1
cdr3_length: 13
cdr3_aa: CASRGKGGTEAFF
cdr3_nt: TGTGCCAGCAGGGGTAAGGGCGGGACTGAAGCTTTCTTT

d_call: .
v_call: TRBV14
clone_size: .
j_call: TRBJ2-5
cdr3_length: 16
cdr3_aa: CASSQDRGAVRETQYF
cdr3_nt: TGTGCCAGCAGCCAAGATCGGGGGGCTGTGAGAGAGACCCAGTACTTC

d_call: TRBD1
v_call: TRBV5-6
clone_size: once
j_call: TRBJ2-7
cdr3_length: 14
cdr3_aa: CASSPRDSTYEQYF
cdr3_nt: TGTGCCAGCAGCCCCCGGGACAGCACCTACGAGCAGTACTTC

d_call: .
v_call: TRBV15
clone_size: medium-sized
j_call: TRBJ1-2
cdr3_length: 13
cdr3_aa: CATTRSGEGGYTF
cdr3_nt: TGTGCCACCACTCGATCAGGGGAGGGTGGCTACACCTTC

d_call: TRBD2
v_call: TRBV7-7
clone_size: .
j_call: TRBJ2-2
cdr3_length: 16
cdr3_aa: CASSPWTSGNSGELFF
cdr3_nt: TGTGCTAGCAGCCCCTGGACTAGCGGGAACTCCGGGGAGCTGTTTTTT

d_call: TRBD2
v_call: TRBV2
clone_size: few
j_call: TRBJ2-3
cdr3_length: 13
cdr3_aa: CASIAGGTDTQYF
cdr3_nt: TGTGCCAGCATAGCGGGAGGGACAGATACGCAGTATTTT

d_call: .
v_call: TRBV4-1
clone_size: few
j_call: TRBJ1-3
cdr3_length: 16
cdr3_aa: CASSQVAGNSGNTIYF
cdr3_nt: TGCGCCAGCAGCCAAGTAGCTGGAAACTCTGGAAACACCATATATTTT

d_call: .
v_call: TRBV7-8
clone_size: .
j_call: TRBJ2-5
cdr3_length: 16
cdr3_aa: CASSLVIGKGPETQYF
cdr3_nt: TGTGCCAGCAGCTTAGTAATTGGGAAGGGGCCAGAGACCCAGTACTTC

d_call: .
v_call: TRBV11-2
clone_size: .
j_call: TRBJ1-2
cdr3_length: 15
cdr3_aa: CASSLEAGQGIGYTF
cdr3_nt: TGTGCCAGCAGCTTAGAAGCGGGCCAGGGTATTGGCTACACCTTC

d_call: TRBD2
v_call: TRBV7-9
clone_size: .
j_call: TRBJ2-5
cdr3_length: 14
cdr3_aa: CASRGTSGGETQYF
cdr3_nt: TGTGCCAGCAGGGGGACTAGCGGGGGGGAGACCCAGTACTTC

d_call: TRBD1
v_call: TRBV29-1
clone_size: .
j_call: TRBJ2-4
cdr3_length: 13
cdr3_aa: CSVLQGAKNIQYF
cdr3_nt: TGCAGCGTCTTACAGGGGGCCAAAAACATTCAGTACTTC

d_call: .
v_call: TRBV6-5
clone_size: .
j_call: TRBJ2-2
cdr3_length: 15
cdr3_aa: CASSYSTIRTGELFF
cdr3_nt: TGTGCCAGCAGTTACTCGACTATCCGGACCGGGGAGCTGTTTTTT

d_call: TRBD1
v_call: TRBV30
clone_size: .
j_call: TRBJ2-7
cdr3_length: 17
cdr3_aa: CAWSPMATDRGSYEQYF
cdr3_nt: TGTGCCTGGAGTCCGATGGCCACGGACAGGGGGTCCTACGAGCAGTACTTC

d_call: .
v_call: TRBV19
clone_size: .
j_call: TRBJ1-5
cdr3_length: 14
cdr3_aa: CASIAAEVNQPQHF
cdr3_nt: TGTGCCAGTATAGCGGCAGAAGTAAATCAGCCCCAGCATTTT

d_call: .
v_call: TRBV6-5
clone_size: .
j_call: TRBJ1-1
cdr3_length: 14
cdr3_aa: CASSGRRLNTEAFF
cdr3_nt: TGTGCCAGCAGCGGGAGGCGATTGAACACTGAAGCTTTCTTT

d_call: .
v_call: TRBV5-6
clone_size: .
j_call: TRBJ2-7
cdr3_length: 13
cdr3_aa: CASIPRTAHEQYF
cdr3_nt: TGTGCCAGCATCCCCAGGACAGCCCACGAGCAGTACTTC